This TCR beta chain comes out of a study of T cell changes during pregnancy in multiple sclerosis. Measured with immunoSEQ multiplex PCR; TCRdb has only the in-frame clones, and not every one. Here the sample spans 50,000 to 75,000 clones, 91% being singletons. The length of the CDR3 is 16 residues. V dropped 4 bases and J dropped 2; count of bases not matched to a gene: 6. Germline CDR1 is SGHDT and CDR2 is YYEEEE. The chain couples TRBV5-6 to TRBJ2-6; 7 positions agree with TRBD1. This material consisted of peripheral blood, taken in the third trimester of pregnancy. This TCR was sampled from a female donor in good health, enrolled as a control in a pregnancy study. The CDR3 protein is CASSPEGAPGANVLTF. Here the CDR3 DNA reads TGTGCCAGCAGCCCCGAGGGGGCTCCTGGGGCCAACGTCCTGACTTTC.